This T cell receptor (beta chain) was sequenced in a study of T cell responses to AZD1222 COVID-19 vaccine. The CDR3 has 14 amino acids. Looked up from germline, CDR1 is SQVTM and CDR2 is ANQGSEA. Trimming left V 3 bases short and J 2 bases short, with 13 bases between. TCRdb's table, derived via immunoSEQ multiplex PCR, lists solely in-frame clones and lacks some. The table records about 110,000 clones, about 90% of them present only once. Worth noting for this clone: Its antigen remains unknown.

Study findings and constraints: Baseline seropositives among AZD1222 recipients totaled only 5 to 7. Variant regions that are unmutated are reportedly the target of nearly half of spike-specific TCRs. Two AZD1222 administrations were followed by greater Spike-specific TCR breadth and depth.

This clonotype was obtained from an adult in good health. The chain recombines TRBV29-1 with TRBJ1-1, with D possibly matching TRBD1 (6 bases). The source was peripheral blood, collected on day 0 of AZD1222 vaccination. The CDR3 loop reads CSVDPRGANTEAFF. CDR3 nucleotide sequence: TGCAGCGTTGATCCCCGGGGGGCTAACACTGAAGCTTTCTTT.